The next 2 T cell receptor beta chains were all read from a single sample in a study of human T cells and chemical hapten exposure. Each CDR3 protein gets one entry after TCRdb re-called the RACE reads with MiXCR. This table holds under 130,000 distinct CDR3 sequences, about 10% found once. Documented time point: patch test 1, 2 weeks after DPC sensitization. The treatment: therapeutic diphenylcyclopropenone sensitization with weekly scalp DPC. Sequenced material: whole blood, taken in connection with sensitization to the hapten diphenylcyclopropenone (DPC). These receptor sequences come from a woman between 35 and 50 years old with alopecia areata. Some clones in this sample may be carry-over from other donors' samples.

The chain uses TRBV9 and TRBJ2-7, with D possibly being TRBD2 (6 bases). V lost 3 bases, J lost 6 bases, and 22 bases lay in between. Germline V CDR1 and CDR2: SGDLS, YYNGEE. The CDR3 length is 16 residues. The CDR3 DNA reads TGTGCCAGCAGCGCCCTAAATTCACTAGCCCCCGGCGAGCAGTACTTC. This sequence encodes CASSALNSLAPGEQYF.

This chain connects TRBV2 to TRBJ1-5; 8 bases match TRBD1. Germline-derived CDR1 and CDR2 are SNHLY and FYNNEI. V lost 3 bases, J lost 3 bases, and 4 bases stayed unmatched. The CDR3 is made up of 15 amino acids. The CDR3 nucleotides read TGTGCCAGCAGTGATAGGACAGGGATCAATCAGCCCCAGCATTTT. As protein: CASSDRTGINQPQHF. Full variable domain (remainder filled in from reference TRBV2 and TRBJ1-5): EPEVTQTPSHQVTQMGQEVILRCVPISNHLYFYWYRQILGQKVEFLVSFYNNEISEKSEIFDDQFSVERPDGSNFTLKIRSTKLEDSAMYFCASSDRTGINQPQHFGDGTRLSIL.